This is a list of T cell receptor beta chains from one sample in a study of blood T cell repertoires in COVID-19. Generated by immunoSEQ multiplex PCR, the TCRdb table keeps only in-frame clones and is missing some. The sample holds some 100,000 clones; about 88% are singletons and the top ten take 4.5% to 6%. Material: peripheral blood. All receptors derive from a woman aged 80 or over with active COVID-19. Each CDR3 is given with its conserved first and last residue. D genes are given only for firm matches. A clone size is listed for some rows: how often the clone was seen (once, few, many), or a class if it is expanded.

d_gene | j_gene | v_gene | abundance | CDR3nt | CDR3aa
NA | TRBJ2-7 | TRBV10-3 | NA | TGTGCCATCATGACCGACCGGAGCTCCTACGAGCAGTACTTC | CAIMTDRSSYEQYF
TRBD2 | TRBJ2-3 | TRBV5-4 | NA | TGTGCCAGCAGCTTGGCAGTGGGACTAGCGCGTTTCACAGATACGCAGTATTTT | CASSLAVGLARFTDTQYF
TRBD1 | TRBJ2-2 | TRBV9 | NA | TGTGCCAGCAGCGTCGGGACAGACCCCACCGGGGAGCTGTTTTTT | CASSVGTDPTGELFF
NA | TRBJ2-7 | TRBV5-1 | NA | TGCGCCAGCAGCTTGAGGCAGGGAGGCGACGAGCAGTACTTC | CASSLRQGGDEQYF
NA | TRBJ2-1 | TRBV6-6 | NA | TGTGCCAGCACCAAGGGGGGGGCAAACTACAATGAGCAGTTCTTC | CASTKGGANYNEQFF
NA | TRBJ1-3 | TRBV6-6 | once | TGTGCCAGCACCGACGGACACTTCGGGGGAAACACCATATATTTT | CASTDGHFGGNTIYF
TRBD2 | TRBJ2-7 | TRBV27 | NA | TGTGCCAGCAGTTTCCTAGCGGCCCCCTACGAGCAGTACTTC | CASSFLAAPYEQYF
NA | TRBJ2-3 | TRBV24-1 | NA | TGTGCCACCAGTGATTTGCGAGGTAGCGCTAACACAGATACGCAGTATTTT | CATSDLRGSANTDTQYF
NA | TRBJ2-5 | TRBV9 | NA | TGTGCCAGCAGCGTGGGGGGAGAAGAGACCCAGTACTTC | CASSVGGEETQYF
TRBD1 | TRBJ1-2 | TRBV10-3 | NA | TGTGCCATCAGGACGACAGGGGAAGGTGGCTACACCTTC | CAIRTTGEGGYTF
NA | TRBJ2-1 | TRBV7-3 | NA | TGTGCCAGCAGCTCGCAGGGTTACAATGAGCAGTTCTTC | CASSSQGYNEQFF
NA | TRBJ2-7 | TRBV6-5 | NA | TGTGCCAGCAGACCAGGACTAAGCTGGGCCTACGAGCAGTACTTC | CASRPGLSWAYEQYF
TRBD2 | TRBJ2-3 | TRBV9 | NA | TGTGCCAGCAGCGTAGCGAGCGGGAGTCCAGATACGCAGTATTTT | CASSVASGSPDTQYF
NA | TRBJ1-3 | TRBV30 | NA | TGTGCCTGGAGTGATTACCAGGGGACCGGAAACACCATATATTTT | CAWSDYQGTGNTIYF
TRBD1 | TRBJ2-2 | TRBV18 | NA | TGTGCCAGCTCACCAGGGACAGGGAGGGCCACCGGGGAGCTGTTTTTT | CASSPGTGRATGELFF
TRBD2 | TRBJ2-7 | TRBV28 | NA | TGTGCCAGCATCTATAGCGGGTCCTACGAGCAGTACTTC | CASIYSGSYEQYF
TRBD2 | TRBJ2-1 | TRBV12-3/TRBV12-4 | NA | TGTGCCAGCAGCACTAGCGGAAATGAGCAGTTCTTC | CASSTSGNEQFF
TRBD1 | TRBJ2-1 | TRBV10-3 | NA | TGTGCCATCAGTAGGACAGGGGGAAGCAATGAGCAGTTCTTC | CAISRTGGSNEQFF
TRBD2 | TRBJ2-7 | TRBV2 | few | TGTGCCAGCAGTGAAATAGGGACTAGGATATACGAGCAGTACTTC | CASSEIGTRIYEQYF
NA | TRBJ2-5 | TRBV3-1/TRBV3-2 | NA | TGTGCCAGCAGCCAAGCGCGAGAGACCCAGTACTTC | CASSQARETQYF
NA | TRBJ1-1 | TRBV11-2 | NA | TGTGCCAGCAGCTTAGGGCAGAACACTGAAGCTTTCTTT | CASSLGQNTEAFF
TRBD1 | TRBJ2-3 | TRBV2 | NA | TGTGCCAGCAGTGAAAGAATCCGGGACAGGGTTGTTGCAGATACGCAGTATTTT | CASSERIRDRVVADTQYF
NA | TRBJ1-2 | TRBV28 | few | TGTGCCAGCAGTTTGGGAGATAGATATGGCTACACCTTC | CASSLGDRYGYTF
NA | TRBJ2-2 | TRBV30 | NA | TGTGCCTGGAGTGTACTTCGGGGGAGCGGTCGTACCGGGGAGCTGTTTTTT | CAWSVLRGSGRTGELFF
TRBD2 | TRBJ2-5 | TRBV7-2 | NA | TGTGCCAGCAGCGTGCGAGCGGGAGCACGGGAGACCCAGTACTTC | CASSVRAGARETQYF
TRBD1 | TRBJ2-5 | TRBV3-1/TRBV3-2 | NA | TGTGCCAGCAGCCCGACAGGGCTGTGGGAGACCCAGTACTTC | CASSPTGLWETQYF
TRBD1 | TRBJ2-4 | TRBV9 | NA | TGTGCCATTAGGGGGACAGACCTAGCCAAAAACATTCAGTACTTC | CAIRGTDLAKNIQYF
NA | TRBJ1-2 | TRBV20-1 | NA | TGCAGTGCTAGAAGAAACGGGGGCTACACCTTC | CSARRNGGYTF
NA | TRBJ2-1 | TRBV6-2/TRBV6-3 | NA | TGTGCCAGCAGTGTGGTGACACGTGAGCAGTTCTTC | CASSVVTREQFF
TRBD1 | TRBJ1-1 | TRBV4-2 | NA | TGTGCCAGCAGCCACCGTGACAGGGGGTACGCTTTCTTT | CASSHRDRGYAFF
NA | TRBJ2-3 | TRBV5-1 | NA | TGCGCCAGCAGTTCCGAGGGCCGAGGCAGCACAGATACGCAGTATTTT | CASSSEGRGSTDTQYF